The rows below give T cell receptor beta chains drawn from one sample of a study of blood T cell repertoires in COVID-19. Clones were sequenced by immunoSEQ multiplex PCR, and TCRdb holds only the in-frame ones, with some missing. The sample has around 380,000 clones, more than 75% seen once. Sequencing was performed on peripheral blood. These receptors were obtained from a human donor with acute or convalescent COVID-19. The donor label of this sample is uncertain. Both conserved end residues are part of each CDR3. D genes are given only for firm matches. Size values are once, few and many counts, or a class for expanded clones, and some rows have none.

clone_size	j_call	v_call	d_call	cdr3_aa	cdr3_nt
.	TRBJ2-1	TRBV7-9	TRBD2	CASSTGTSGPHEQFF	TGTGCCAGCAGTACCGGGACTAGCGGGCCCCATGAGCAGTTCTTC
.	TRBJ2-3	TRBV11-2	.	CASSLTQNTQYF	TGTGCCAGCAGCTTAACCCAGAATACGCAGTATTTT
.	TRBJ2-3	TRBV15	TRBD2	CATSSGTTSTDTQYF	TGTGCCACCAGTAGTGGGACTACGAGCACAGATACGCAGTATTTT
.	TRBJ2-7	TRBV7-8	TRBD1	CASSLANRGLSF	TGTGCCAGCAGCTTAGCGAACAGGGGGCTGTCCTTC
.	TRBJ1-4	TRBV5-1	TRBD1	CASKGGPATNEKLFF	TGCGCCAGCAAAGGGGGCCCTGCAACTAATGAAAAACTGTTTTTT
.	TRBJ2-7	TRBV6-5	TRBD2	CAISQREGPSYEQYF	TGTGCCATATCCCAGCGGGAGGGACCCTCCTACGAGCAGTACTTC
.	TRBJ1-1	TRBV10-3	TRBD1	CAISLGGRNTEAFF	TGTGCCATCAGTTTAGGGGGCCGGAACACTGAAGCTTTCTTT
.	TRBJ1-1	TRBV28	TRBD1	CASSQGARTEAFF	TGTGCCAGCAGCCAGGGGGCGCGAACTGAAGCTTTCTTT
.	TRBJ1-6	TRBV25-1	.	CASRGTTEAFNSPLHF	TGTGCCAGCAGAGGGACTACAGAGGCCTTCAATTCACCCCTCCACTTT
.	TRBJ1-2	TRBV28	TRBD1	CASSRQGFFYGYTF	TGTGCCAGCAGTAGACAGGGATTCTTCTATGGCTACACCTTC
once	TRBJ1-2	TRBV28	TRBD1	CASLTGAYGYTF	TGTGCCAGCCTGACAGGGGCCTATGGCTACACCTTC
.	TRBJ2-7	TRBV24-1	TRBD1	CATSDSRTGTYEQYF	TGTGCCACCAGTGATTCTCGGACAGGTACCTACGAGCAGTACTTC
.	TRBJ2-1	TRBV5-1	TRBD2	CASSIMTSSNEQFF	TGCGCCAGCAGCATCATGACTAGCAGCAATGAGCAGTTCTTC
.	TRBJ2-2	TRBV7-7	TRBD1	CASSQGQPGELFF	TGTGCCAGCAGCCAGGGACAGCCCGGGGAGCTGTTTTTT
few	TRBJ1-1	TRBV30	.	CAWRAHPHTEAFF	TGTGCCTGGAGGGCCCACCCACACACTGAAGCTTTCTTT
.	TRBJ2-6	TRBV5-5	TRBD1	CASSLQGASGANVLTF	TGTGCCAGCAGCTTGCAGGGGGCTTCTGGGGCCAACGTCCTGACTTTC
.	TRBJ1-2	TRBV29-1	.	CSVLRDHLNYGYTF	TGCAGCGTCCTCAGGGATCACCTGAACTATGGCTACACCTTC
.	TRBJ1-1	TRBV16	.	CASSPGPGSVTEAFF	TGTGCCAGCAGCCCAGGTCCAGGGTCAGTTACTGAAGCTTTCTTT
.	TRBJ1-3	TRBV6-5	TRBD1	CASSRGQGHNTIYF	TGTGCCAGCAGTCGCGGACAGGGACACAACACCATATATTTT
few	TRBJ1-2	TRBV27	.	CASKTGSYGYTF	TGTGCCAGCAAGACAGGTAGCTATGGCTACACCTTC
.	TRBJ1-2	TRBV5-6	.	CASILGGGFYGYTF	TGTGCCAGCATCCTCGGGGGGGGCTTCTATGGCTACACCTTC
.	TRBJ2-1	TRBV10-2	TRBD2	CASSEERGGPYNEQFF	TGCGCCAGCAGTGAGGAGCGGGGGGGCCCCTACAATGAGCAGTTCTTC
.	TRBJ2-7	TRBV7-2	.	CASSPLQTGTYEQYF	TGTGCCAGCAGCCCACTCCAGACAGGAACCTACGAGCAGTACTTC
.	TRBJ1-6	TRBV4-1	.	CASSPDVGSPLHF	TGCGCCAGCAGCCCAGACGTCGGGTCACCCCTCCACTTT
few	TRBJ1-1	TRBV27	TRBD1	CASSQGGEAFF	TGTGCCAGCTCCCAGGGGGGTGAAGCTTTCTTT
.	TRBJ1-1	TRBV19	.	CASSMWRGDLNTEAFF	TGTGCCAGTAGTATGTGGAGAGGAGACCTGAACACTGAAGCTTTCTTT
.	TRBJ2-1	TRBV29-1	.	CTVAETYNEQFF	TGCACCGTAGCGGAAACCTACAATGAGCAGTTCTTC
few	TRBJ1-2	TRBV28	TRBD1	CASSLDRGNYGYTF	TGTGCCAGCAGTTTAGACAGGGGAAACTATGGCTACACCTTC
.	TRBJ2-2	TRBV11-2	.	CASSLGLGELFF	TGTGCCAGCAGCTTAGGGCTCGGGGAGCTGTTTTTT
.	TRBJ2-1	TRBV6-5	TRBD1	CASSFGTGILEQFF	TGTGCCAGCAGTTTCGGGACAGGGATTTTAGAGCAGTTCTTC
.	TRBJ1-2	TRBV7-9	.	CASSLWTVYGYTF	TGTGCCAGCAGCTTATGGACAGTCTATGGCTACACCTTC